This T cell receptor (beta chain) was found in a study of T cells after yellow fever vaccination. TCRdb used MiXCR to reprocess the 5' RACE reads, holding one entry per CDR3 protein. The sample lists a few hundred thousand distinct CDR3 sequences; 5.2% were seen once. Study outcomes and limitations: Shared CD4/CD8 clonotypes were a small share, likely from convergent recombination. A secondary response was less intense yet reached its peak sooner, at day 5 versus 15.

This clonotype was seen repeatedly, ten times or more. The antigen remains undetermined. This CDR3 spans 13 amino acids. V dropped 8 bases and J dropped 3 bases, with 14 bases sitting between them. Germline CDR1 and CDR2: MNHNY and SVGAGI (reference sequence). The chain carries TRBV6-6 and TRBJ2-7, with D tentatively TRBD1 (5 bases). This TCR came from a young man who received the YFV17D yellow fever vaccine. This specimen consisted of CD4+ T cells sorted from PBMCs, obtained on the day of the yellow fever booster vaccination. In nucleotides, the CDR3 is TGTGCCAGCCTCCCAGGTCAGGGCTACGAGCAGTACTTC. This encodes CASLPGQGYEQYF.